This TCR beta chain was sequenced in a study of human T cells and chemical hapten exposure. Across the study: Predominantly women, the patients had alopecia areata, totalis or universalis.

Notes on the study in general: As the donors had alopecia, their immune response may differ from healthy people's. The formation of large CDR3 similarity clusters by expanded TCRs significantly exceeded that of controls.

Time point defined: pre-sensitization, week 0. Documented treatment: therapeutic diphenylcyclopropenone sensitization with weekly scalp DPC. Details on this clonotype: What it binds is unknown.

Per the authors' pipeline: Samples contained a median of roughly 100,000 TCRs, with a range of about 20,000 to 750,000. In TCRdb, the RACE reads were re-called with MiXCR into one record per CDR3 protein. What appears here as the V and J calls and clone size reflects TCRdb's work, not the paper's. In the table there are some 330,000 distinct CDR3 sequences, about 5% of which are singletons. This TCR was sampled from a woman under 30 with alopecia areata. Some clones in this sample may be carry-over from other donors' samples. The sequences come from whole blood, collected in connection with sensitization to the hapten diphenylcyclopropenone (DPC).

CDR3 sequence (DNA): TGTGCCAGCACCACAGGGGGCGCAGGTACAGATACGCAGTATTTT. Protein sequence: CASTTGGAGTDTQYF. The chain joins TRBV25-1 to TRBJ2-3; TRBD1 agrees at 9 bases. The germline gives CDR1 MGHDK, CDR2 SYGVNS. V lost 7 bases, J lost 3 bases, and 8 bases stayed unmatched. The CDR3 runs to 15 residues.